This T cell receptor beta chain was observed in a study of cytomegalovirus exposure and HLA in healthy donors. CDR3 length equals 15 residues. The V and J ends lost 8 bases and 1 base respectively, with 14 bases between them. CDR1 is LNHDA and CDR2 is SQIVND in the germline V gene (reference sequence). TCRdb's copy holds only in-frame clones and misses some; the assay was immunoSEQ multiplex PCR. This sample has about 130,000 clones; more than 95% occur once, and the top ten carry less than 2%. The origin of this receptor is a man aged 18 to 29 in good health and CMV-seronegative. Sequencing used PBMCs. This chain joins TRBV19 and TRBJ2-2; perhaps TRBD2 as D (6 bases). The CDR3 sequence: CASSVAVMNTGELFF. CDR3 nucleotide sequence: TGTGCCAGTTCTGTAGCGGTCATGAACACCGGGGAGCTGTTTTTT.